These 29 T cell receptor beta chains originate from one sample sequenced in a study of blood T cell repertoires in COVID-19. This table comes from immunoSEQ multiplex PCR, and its TCRdb copy is limited to in-frame clones, with some not included. The sample lists about 92,000 clones, around three quarters seen once, with around 23% in the top ten. The specimen was peripheral blood. The source is a woman in her fifties or sixties in a cohort sampled during active or convalescent COVID-19.

CDR3 protein: CASSDRRDRESPLHF. CDR3 bases: TGTGCCAGCAGCGACCGCCGGGACAGGGAATCACCCCTCCACTTT. The chain combines TRBV6-6 with TRBJ1-6; 9 bases fit TRBD1. Germline lookup yields CDR1 MNHNY and CDR2 SVGAGI (reference sequence). The CDR3 spans 15 residues. The V segment lost 6 bases and the J segment 10 bases; nucleotides outside the gene matches: 10.

V usage is TRBV7-2 and J usage is TRBJ2-5; D is undetermined. Germline assignment: CDR1 SGHTA and CDR2 FQGNSA. The V end lost 5 bases, the J end lost 5 bases, and 9 bases lay between the germline ends. The CDR3 runs to 12 residues. The CDR3 loop is CASSRDLETQYF. CDR3 DNA: TGTGCCAGCAGCCGAGACTTGGAGACCCAGTACTTC.

The chain uses TRBV4-2 and TRBJ2-5, with 9 bases matching TRBD2. The germline V gene has CDR1 LGHNA and CDR2 YNFKEQ. The CDR3 length is 19 residues. The V and J ends lost 0 bases and 3 bases, in that order; junction bases with no gene match: 14. The CDR3 protein is CASSQDDLAGRQFKETQYF. In nucleotides, the CDR3 is TGTGCCAGCAGCCAAGACGACCTAGCGGGGAGACAATTTAAAGAGACCCAGTACTTC.

The rearrangement joins TRBV5-1 to TRBJ1-1; D not certain. CDR3 length equals 14 residues. Germline CDR1 and CDR2: SGHRS and YFSETQ. Trimming pared 0 bases from V and 4 bases from J, leaving 10 bases between. In DNA form, the CDR3 reads TGCGCCAGCAGCTTGGTTGCGGAAGGCACTGAAGCTTTCTTT. Translation: CASSLVAEGTEAFF. The entire variable domain, with the rest obtained from reference TRBV5-1 and TRBJ1-1, is as follows: KAGVTQTPRYLIKTRGQQVTLSCSPISGHRSVSWYQQTPGQGLQFLFEYFSETQRNKGNFPGRFSGRQFSNSRSEMNVSTLELGDSALYLCASSLVAEGTEAFFGQGTRLTVV.

This rearrangement joins TRBV21-1 to TRBJ2-5; no check of the table's D call, TRBD1, against the DNA was made. TRBV21-1 is classified as a pseudogene. The CDR3 consists of 14 residues. The CDR3 protein is CASSNYQGLETQYF. For the CDR3, the DNA is TGTGCCAGCAGCAATTATCAGGGGCTGGAGACCCAGTACTTC.

The rearrangement joins TRBV29-1 to TRBJ2-1; 9 nucleotides align to TRBD2. There are 18 residues in the CDR3. V dropped 0 bases and J dropped 0; count of bases not matched to a gene: 9. In germline, CDR1 is SQVTM, CDR2 ANQGSEA. DNA for the CDR3: TGCAGCGTTGAAGATCAAGCCAGCGGGGGGCTCTCCTACAATGAGCAGTTCTTC. Its translation: CSVEDQASGGLSYNEQFF.

CDR3 residues: CASSIVQGASYEQYF. DNA for the CDR3: TGTGCCAGTAGTATAGTGCAGGGGGCCTCCTACGAGCAGTACTTC. The chain links TRBV19 to TRBJ2-7; 8 bases are a match to TRBD1. In germline, CDR1 is LNHDA, CDR2 SQIVND (reference sequence). V was pared by 1 base and J by 0 bases, with 2 bases of the junction left unmatched. The CDR3 sequence is 15 residues long.

The chain recombines TRBV18 with TRBJ1-5; D unresolved. This CDR3 has 14 amino acids. Germline CDR1 is KGHSH and CDR2 is LQKENI. V was clipped by 2 bases and J by 4 bases, with 9 bases between them. The CDR3 bases are TGTGCCAGCTCACCAGGGCAGCCGAATCAGCCCCAGCATTTT. The encoded protein is CASSPGQPNQPQHF.

V usage is TRBV5-1 and J usage is TRBJ2-7; 8 nucleotides match TRBD1. This CDR3 region has 14 residues. Trimming at V came to 3 bases and at J to 4 bases, leaving 6 bases not matched to a gene. Per germline, CDR1 SGHRS and CDR2 YFSETQ. CDR3 sequence: CASSSDRVAYEQYF. In DNA form, the CDR3 reads TGCGCCAGCAGCTCGGACAGGGTCGCATACGAGCAGTACTTC. Complete variable domain (other parts from reference TRBV5-1 and TRBJ2-7): KAGVTQTPRYLIKTRGQQVTLSCSPISGHRSVSWYQQTPGQGLQFLFEYFSETQRNKGNFPGRFSGRQFSNSRSEMNVSTLELGDSALYLCASSSDRVAYEQYFGPGTRLTVT.

This clone was recorded once. The chain links TRBV5-1 to TRBJ1-1; D call uncertain. The length of the CDR3 is 15 residues. V gave up 1 base and J gave up 4 bases, with 14 bases separating them. Germline CDR1 and CDR2: SGHRS and YFSETQ. The CDR3 is CASSLTGRWVTEAFF. DNA for the CDR3: TGCGCCAGCAGCTTGACTGGGAGGTGGGTCACTGAAGCTTTCTTT.

This chain uses TRBV27 with TRBJ1-2, with a tentative D call TRBD1 (5 bases). The germline CDR1 and CDR2 sequences are MNHEY and SMNVEV (reference sequence). The V and J ends lost 9 bases and 3 bases respectively, with 14 bases between them. CDR3 length: 13 residues. CDR3 coding DNA: TGTGCCAGTGCGGGACGGCACGACTATGGCTACACCTTC. Protein product: CASAGRHDYGYTF.

V gene TRBV7-9 combines with J gene TRBJ2-3, with TRBD2 matching over 10 bases. CDR3 length: 16 amino acids. The V segment lost 4 bases and the J segment 2 bases; nucleotides outside the gene matches: 6. CDR1 is SEHNR and CDR2 is FQNEAQ in the germline V gene (reference sequence). CDR3 bases: TGTGCCAGCAGCTCCCTAGCGGGGGCCGACACAGATACGCAGTATTTT. Protein product: CASSSLAGADTDTQYF.

The rearrangement uses TRBV6-2 or TRBV6-3 and TRBJ2-2, with 7 bases identical to TRBD1. The germline V gene has CDR1 MNHEY and CDR2 SVGEGT. This CDR3 is built from 15 residues. V lost 6 bases, J lost 1 base, and 5 bases stayed unmatched. The CDR3 region is CASSSRTGNTGELFF. The CDR3 DNA is TGTGCCAGCAGCAGTCGGACAGGGAACACCGGGGAGCTGTTTTTT.

This clone showed up just once. V is TRBV18 and J is TRBJ2-7; TRBD1 aligns across 8 bases. This CDR3 has 15 amino acids. Germline V gene sequence: CDR1 KGHSH, CDR2 LQKENI. V dropped 2 bases and J dropped 0; count of bases not matched to a gene: 3. The DNA for the CDR3 is TGTGCCAGCTCACCAGGAGGGACAGGCTCCTACGAGCAGTACTTC. Translation gives CASSPGGTGSYEQYF.

The chain combines TRBV18 with TRBJ2-4; 9 bases match TRBD1. The CDR3 is 14 amino acids. The germline V gene has CDR1 KGHSH and CDR2 LQKENI. The V gene end was trimmed by 6 bases and the J gene end by 5 bases; junction bases not matched to a gene: 5. CDR3 loop: CASSRGQGENIQYF. CDR3 bases: TGTGCCAGCTCCCGGGGACAGGGTGAAAACATTCAGTACTTC.

This clone turned up a few times. The rearrangement links TRBV9 to TRBJ2-7; TRBD1 is a possible D gene (5 bases). This CDR3 has 13 residues. Germline values: CDR1 SGDLS, CDR2 YYNGEE. V was trimmed by 3 bases and J by 2 bases, leaving 9 bases between them. Here the CDR3 reads CASSATGAYEQYF. In DNA form, the CDR3 reads TGTGCCAGCAGCGCCACAGGTGCCTACGAGCAGTACTTC.

The gene calls are TRBV15 and TRBJ1-2; 7 bases map to TRBD1. Germline assignment: CDR1 LNHNV and CDR2 YYDKDF (reference sequence). The CDR3 runs to 16 residues. Trimming removed 0 bases from V and 3 bases from J; junction bases left unmatched: 7. The CDR3 is CATSRDHQGGDYGYTF. The CDR3 DNA reads as TGTGCCACCAGCAGAGATCACCAAGGGGGCGACTATGGCTACACCTTC.

In this sample, this clone turned up a few times. CDR3 sequence reads: CASSRKTGNEQYF. CDR3 sequence (DNA): TGTGCCAGCAGCCGGAAGACAGGGAACGAGCAGTACTTC. The rearrangement joins TRBV12-3 or TRBV12-4 to TRBJ2-7; 7 nucleotides align to TRBD1. The V segment lost 6 bases and the J segment 5 bases; nucleotides outside the gene matches: 7. This CDR3 region has 13 residues.

This chain uses TRBV7-9 with TRBJ1-5; D not certain. The CDR3 extends over 15 amino acids. Trimming removed 1 base at V and 2 bases at J, with 9 bases between. Germline V lookup: CDR1 SEHNR, CDR2 FQNEAQ (reference sequence). The CDR3: CASSLGLGRNQPQHF. The CDR3 DNA is TGTGCCAGCAGCTTAGGGTTGGGCCGCAATCAGCCCCAGCATTTT. The full variable domain, completed using reference TRBV7-9 and TRBJ1-5, is DTGVSQNPRHKITKRGQNVTFRCDPISEHNRLYWYRQTLGQGPEFLTYFQNEAQLEKSRLLSDRFSAERPKGSFSTLEIQRTEQGDSAMYLCASSLGLGRNQPQHFGDGTRLSIL.

This clone has just one count. The chain links TRBV4-3 to TRBJ1-2; D gene unclear. V was pared by 0 bases and J by 7 bases, with 6 bases between. The CDR3 covers 12 residues. Germline V CDR1 and CDR2: LGHNA, YSLEER. CDR3 in amino acids: CASSQDHSGYTF. The CDR3 DNA follows: TGCGCCAGCAGCCAAGATCATTCTGGCTACACCTTC.

V and J are TRBV4-1 and TRBJ2-3, with D possibly TRBD2 on 6 matching bases. Trimming stripped 0 bases from V and 2 bases from J, with 12 bases between. The CDR3 contains 16 residues. Germline V gene data show CDR1 as MGHRA and CDR2 as YSYEKL. CDR3 amino acids: CASSQDHAGNTDTQYF. The CDR3 DNA reads as TGCGCCAGCAGCCAAGATCACGCGGGGAACACAGATACGCAGTATTTT.

This chain joins TRBV28 and TRBJ2-1, with D perhaps TRBD2 (7 bases). Germline CDR1 and CDR2: MDHEN and SYDVKM. Trimming took 4 bases from V and 7 from J, leaving 17 bases between them. The CDR3 spans 15 residues. This CDR3 is CASSSGGGALNEQFF. CDR3 sequence (DNA): TGTGCCAGCAGTTCAGGTGGGGGGGCTTTAAATGAGCAGTTCTTC. The full variable domain, in which reference TRBV28 and TRBJ2-1 provide the parts outside the CDR3, is DVKVTQSSRYLVKRTGEKVFLECVQDMDHENMFWYRQDPGLGLRLIYFSYDVKMKEKGDIPEGYSVSREKKERFSLILESASTNQTSMYLCASSSGGGALNEQFFGPGTRLTVL.

The rearrangement joins TRBV4-1 to TRBJ1-6; D possibly corresponds to TRBD1 (5 bases). Germline V gene sequence: CDR1 MGHRA, CDR2 YSYEKL. There are 16 residues in the CDR3. V lost 1 base and J 10 bases, leaving 17 bases between the germline ends. The CDR3 DNA is TGCGCCAGCAGCCAAGGTGCGGGGTGGGACGGGTCACCCCTCCACTTT. Amino acids: CASSQGAGWDGSPLHF.

This clone appeared a few times. This sequence joins TRBV6-5 and TRBJ2-7; a possible D gene is TRBD1 (5 bases). CDR1 is MNHEY, CDR2 SVGAGI, per germline. This CDR3 is 12 amino acids long. The V and J ends lost 8 bases and 1 base respectively, with 9 bases between them. The CDR3 DNA reads as TGTGCCAGCCAGGGTGCATCCTACGAGCAGTACTTC. Protein: CASQGASYEQYF.

This chain joins TRBV28 and TRBJ2-3; 7 bases match TRBD2. Germline V gene sequence: CDR1 MDHEN, CDR2 SYDVKM. After removal of 5 bases from V and 12 bases from J, the junction contained 8 bases not matched to a gene. There are 12 residues in the CDR3. CDR3 in amino acids: CASSLLTSDQYF. CDR3 bases: TGTGCCAGCAGTCTACTTACTAGCGATCAGTATTTT. The whole variable domain, filled in from reference TRBV28 and TRBJ2-3, reads DVKVTQSSRYLVKRTGEKVFLECVQDMDHENMFWYRQDPGLGLRLIYFSYDVKMKEKGDIPEGYSVSREKKERFSLILESASTNQTSMYLCASSLLTSDQYFGPGTRLTVL.

V and J are TRBV5-1 and TRBJ2-3; TRBD1 matches 9 bases. Per germline, CDR1 SGHRS and CDR2 YFSETQ. CDR3 length equals 16 residues. Unmatched junction bases numbered 5, after V lost 2 bases and J lost 1 base. The CDR3 reads CASSFGQGSGTDTQYF. The CDR3 nucleotides are TGCGCCAGCAGCTTCGGACAGGGGTCAGGCACAGATACGCAGTATTTT.

This rearrangement joins TRBV5-1 to TRBJ1-2; tentative D call: TRBD1 (6 bases). CDR1 and CDR2 (germline): SGHRS, YFSETQ. The CDR3 is made up of 17 amino acids. V was trimmed by 4 bases and J by 8 bases, leaving 27 bases between them. CDR3 coding DNA: TGCGCCAGCAGCCCAGGGGATACCCTTACCTCCTTAGGGGGCTACACCTTC. It yields the protein CASSPGDTLTSLGGYTF.

This chain joins TRBV28 and TRBJ1-2, with no clear D. The CDR3 is 13 residues long. The V and J ends lost 6 bases and 4 bases respectively, with 12 bases between them. Germline lookup yields CDR1 MDHEN and CDR2 SYDVKM. The chain's CDR3 is CASRVGRAYGYTF. CDR3 bases: TGTGCCAGCAGAGTGGGGAGGGCCTATGGCTACACCTTC.

The J gene is TRBJ1-2, the V gene TRBV5-6; D not resolved. Per the germline V gene, CDR1 is SGHDT and CDR2 is YYEEEE. The CDR3 covers 15 residues. Trimming stripped 0 bases from V and 4 bases from J, with 13 bases between. The chain's CDR3 is CASSLVTAPAYGYTF. CDR3 DNA: TGTGCCAGCAGCTTGGTCACAGCCCCAGCCTATGGCTACACCTTC.